What follows are 30 T cell receptor beta chains derived from one specimen sequenced in a study of cytomegalovirus exposure and HLA in healthy donors. Vbeta (60) and Jbeta (13) primers were used in the PCR. Using immunoSEQ multiplex PCR, the repertoire was profiled, and TCRdb retains in-frame clones only, with some absent. In the table there are roughly 150,000 clones, around 75% of which are singletons. The sample was PBMCs. The origin of the receptors is a man between 60 and 75 years old in good health and CMV-seronegative.

The V and J genes are TRBV6-1 and TRBJ1-2, with D unresolved. In germline, CDR1 is MNHNS, CDR2 SASEGT. V was clipped by 7 bases and J by 3 bases, with 6 bases between them. The CDR3 is 11 residues long. The CDR3: CASILDYGYTF. CDR3 nucleotides: TGTGCCAGCATACTTGACTATGGCTACACCTTC.

This clone has a handful of counts. This sequence joins TRBV27 and TRBJ1-2, with TRBD1 matching over 7 bases. Germline CDR1 MNHEY, CDR2 SMNVEV (reference sequence). Losses at the gene ends were 6 bases for V and 5 bases for J; bases not matched to a gene: 0. The CDR3 sequence is 11 residues long. The DNA of the CDR3 is TGTGCCAGCAGACAGGGGTATGGCTACACCTTC. The encoded protein is CASRQGYGYTF.

The chain joins TRBV2 to TRBJ1-6; unclear D gene. The CDR3 sequence is 16 residues long. Between the trimmed V and J ends, which lost 4 bases and 0 bases, there was a span of 10 bases. CDR1 SNHLY and CDR2 FYNNEI come from the germline V gene. As DNA, the CDR3 is TGTGCCAGCAGTGTTCCGGAGAGCTCCTATAATTCACCCCTCCACTTT. Its protein product is CASSVPESSYNSPLHF.

The chain has TRBV7-3 and TRBJ2-3; TRBD2 agrees at 13 bases. The CDR3 totals 16 residues. CDR1 is SGHTA, CDR2 FQGTGA, per germline. Losses at the gene ends were 2 bases for V and 4 bases for J; bases not matched to a gene: 3. The CDR3 sequence is CASSLETSGRPDTQYF. CDR3 sequence (DNA): TGTGCCAGCAGCTTAGAGACTAGCGGGAGGCCAGATACGCAGTATTTT.

The rearrangement links TRBV27 to TRBJ1-5, with D hard to call. Germline V gene lookup returns CDR1 MNHEY and CDR2 SMNVEV (reference sequence). The V and J ends lost 3 bases and 5 bases respectively, with 14 bases between them. CDR3 length: 15 residues. The CDR3 DNA reads as TGTGCCAGCAGTTTCTTCTCAACCGGGGATCAGCCCCAGCATTTT. Translated: CASSFFSTGDQPQHF.

This clone was found once. This rearrangement joins TRBV5-6 to TRBJ2-7, with D perhaps matching TRBD2 (5 bases). Germline values: CDR1 SGHDT, CDR2 YYEEEE. The length of the CDR3 is 16 residues. V dropped 4 bases and J dropped 1 base, with 18 bases sitting between them. CDR3: CASSLPLGSGSYEQYF. CDR3 sequence (DNA): TGTGCCAGCAGCCTTCCCCTGGGAAGCGGTTCCTACGAGCAGTACTTC. The full variable domain, its missing parts supplied by reference TRBV5-6 and TRBJ2-7, is DAGVTQSPTHLIKTRGQQVTLRCSPKSGHDTVSWYQQALGQGPQFIFQYYEEEERQRGNFPDRFSGHQFPNYSSELNVNALLLGDSALYLCASSLPLGSGSYEQYFGPGTRLTVT.

V is TRBV28 and J is TRBJ1-5, with D unresolved. Trimming removed 2 bases from V and 0 bases from J, with 11 bases in between. Germline V CDR1 and CDR2: MDHEN, SYDVKM. The CDR3 is made up of 16 amino acids. DNA of the CDR3: TGTGCCAGCAGTTTACAGACTCCTTATAGCAATCAGCCCCAGCATTTT. It specifies CASSLQTPYSNQPQHF.

CDR3 protein: CASSLAGDRLLAYEQYF. The CDR3 DNA follows: TGTGCCAGCAGCTTGGCAGGAGACAGACTTCTAGCCTACGAGCAGTACTTC. The chain has TRBV5-5 and TRBJ2-7, with D perhaps TRBD1 (5 bases). The CDR3 is made up of 17 amino acids. V was trimmed by 0 bases and J by 2 bases, leaving 18 bases between them. Germline V gene data show CDR1 as SGHKS and CDR2 as YYEKEE (reference sequence). Together with reference TRBV5-5 and TRBJ2-7, the CDR3 gives the full variable domain: DAGVTQSPTHLIKTRGQQVTLRCSPISGHKSVSWYQQVLGQGPQFIFQYYEKEERGRGNFPDRFSARQFPNYSSELNVNALLLGDSALYLCASSLAGDRLLAYEQYFGPGTRLTVT.

The rearrangement links TRBV5-1 to TRBJ2-3; no clear D. Germline assignment: CDR1 SGHRS and CDR2 YFSETQ. Trimming took 2 bases from V and 4 from J, leaving 14 bases between them. This CDR3 is built from 15 residues. The DNA of the CDR3 is TGCGCCAGCAGCTTAGATTTGATTGGAGCAGATACGCAGTATTTT. Its translation: CASSLDLIGADTQYF. Full variable domain (outside the CDR3, taken from reference TRBV5-1 and TRBJ2-3): KAGVTQTPRYLIKTRGQQVTLSCSPISGHRSVSWYQQTPGQGLQFLFEYFSETQRNKGNFPGRFSGRQFSNSRSEMNVSTLELGDSALYLCASSLDLIGADTQYFGPGTRLTVL.

This clone has just a few counts. This CDR3 is CASSLWDRGNLQETQYF. The DNA of the CDR3 is TGTGCCAGCAGCTTATGGGACAGGGGGAACCTTCAAGAGACCCAGTACTTC. The chain carries TRBV11-1 and TRBJ2-5; TRBD1 matches 11 bases. Germline loops: CDR1 SGHAT, CDR2 FQDESV (reference sequence). This CDR3 has 17 residues. The J segment lost 2 bases and the V segment lost 2 bases, leaving 7 bases of the junction unmatched.

J is TRBJ2-7 and V is TRBV7-9, with D maybe TRBD1 (5 bases). CDR1 SEHNR and CDR2 FQNEAQ come from the germline V gene (reference sequence). The ends were cut back, 0 bases at V and 3 bases at J, with 12 bases in the middle. The CDR3 loop spans 15 amino acids. CDR3 in DNA: TGTGCCAGCAGCTTAGCCCAGGGTCTCGTCTACGAGCAGTACTTC. This encodes CASSLAQGLVYEQYF.

The chain couples TRBV5-1 to TRBJ2-3; TRBD2 agrees at 11 bases. CDR1 is SGHRS, CDR2 YFSETQ, per germline. Trimming cost V 4 bases and J 15 bases; bases outside gene matches: 10. The CDR3 spans 13 residues. In DNA form, the CDR3 reads TGCGCCAGCAGCCTAGTCCTAGCGGGAGGTTACTATTTT. The encoded protein is CASSLVLAGGYYF.

This chain uses TRBV7-2 with TRBJ1-1; a possible D gene is TRBD1 (6 bases). V lost 8 bases, J lost 4 bases, and 17 bases lay in between. CDR1 is SGHTA, CDR2 FQGNSA, per germline. This CDR3 has 14 amino acids. CDR3 amino acids: CASRPGARGTEAFF. The CDR3 DNA reads as TGTGCCAGCCGCCCAGGGGCGCGAGGCACTGAAGCTTTCTTT.

For the CDR3, the DNA is TGTGCCAGCAGCTTAGAGGGTAGTACCCTCCGCAATGAGCAGTTCTTC. Its translation is CASSLEGSTLRNEQFF. This chain joins TRBV7-3 and TRBJ2-1, with D perhaps matching TRBD2 (5 bases). V was shortened by 2 bases and J by 6 bases, with 17 bases between the two germline ends. Germline CDR1 is SGHTA and CDR2 is FQGTGA. CDR3 length equals 16 residues.

This chain joins TRBV27 and TRBJ1-1, with D possibly TRBD1 on 5 matching bases. The V gene's germline CDR1 is MNHEY and CDR2 SMNVEV (reference sequence). This CDR3 spans 13 amino acids. The V end lost 4 bases, the J end lost 11 bases, and 17 bases lay between the germline ends. As DNA, the CDR3 is TGTGCCAGCAGTTCCGAATACAGGTCCGCGGCTTTCTTT. Translated, it gives CASSSEYRSAAFF.

The chain combines TRBV7-2 with TRBJ2-7; possible D gene TRBD2, 6 bases. CDR1 SGHTA and CDR2 FQGNSA come from the germline V gene. V was shortened by 4 bases and J by 7 bases, with 23 bases between the two germline ends. This CDR3 comprises 16 residues. In nucleotides, the CDR3 is TGTGCCAGCAGCTCCCTGCGGGGCGCCCGGGTAGGGGAGCAGTACTTC. Protein sequence: CASSSLRGARVGEQYF.

The rearrangement uses TRBV28 and TRBJ1-4; D is possibly TRBD1 (5 bases). The CDR3 has 16 residues. Germline V gene lookup returns CDR1 MDHEN and CDR2 SYDVKM. V lost 5 bases and J 5 bases, leaving 18 bases between the germline ends. The CDR3 region has the DNA TGTGCCAGCAGTCTCCCCGCGGGGGGGACGAATGAAAAACTGTTTTTT. It is translated as CASSLPAGGTNEKLFF.

The J gene is TRBJ2-7, the V gene TRBV7-2, with TRBD2 as a possible D gene (5 bases). Per the germline V gene, CDR1 is SGHTA and CDR2 is FQGNSA. This CDR3 spans 16 amino acids. V was cut by 1 base and J by 0 bases, with 13 bases left in between. The CDR3, as DNA: TGTGCCAGCAGCTTAGGGTGGGCGGGTAGCTCCTACGAGCAGTACTTC. Protein: CASSLGWAGSSYEQYF.

The chain joins TRBV11-1 to TRBJ1-1, with a weak D call TRBD1 (5 bases). The CDR3 is made up of 13 amino acids. The ends were cut back, 4 bases at V and 11 bases at J, with 17 bases in the middle. Germline CDR1 reads SGHAT; CDR2 reads FQDESV (reference sequence). CDR3 coding DNA: TGTGCCAGCAGCTCCTTAACTATCCCAGGGGCTTTCTTT. Amino acid sequence: CASSSLTIPGAFF.

The chain carries TRBV5-1 and TRBJ2-1; tentative D call: TRBD2 (5 bases). This CDR3 has 14 residues. Germline CDR1 and CDR2: SGHRS and YFSETQ. V was shortened by 5 bases and J by 6 bases, with 15 bases between the two germline ends. The CDR3 sequence: CASSDGGLGNEQFF. In DNA form, the CDR3 reads TGCGCCAGCAGTGATGGCGGGTTAGGCAATGAGCAGTTCTTC. The full variable domain, its missing parts supplied by reference TRBV5-1 and TRBJ2-1, is KAGVTQTPRYLIKTRGQQVTLSCSPISGHRSVSWYQQTPGQGLQFLFEYFSETQRNKGNFPGRFSGRQFSNSRSEMNVSTLELGDSALYLCASSDGGLGNEQFFGPGTRLTVL.

J is TRBJ1-2 and V is TRBV30; D remains ambiguous. The CDR3 spans 13 residues. The V end was cut by 0 bases, the J end by 8 bases, with 13 bases between. Germline-derived CDR1 and CDR2 are GTSNPN and SVGIG (reference sequence). CDR3 sequence: CAWSVGGIRGYTF. DNA for the CDR3: TGTGCCTGGAGTGTAGGAGGCATAAGAGGCTACACCTTC.

The gene calls are TRBV6-5 and TRBJ1-1; 10 bases agree with TRBD1. The CDR3 extends over 14 amino acids. V lost 4 bases, J lost 2 bases, and 1 base stayed unmatched. The germline V gene encodes CDR1 MNHEY and CDR2 SVGAGI. The CDR3 sequence: CASSWTGGNTEAFF. DNA for the CDR3: TGTGCCAGCAGTTGGACAGGGGGAAACACTGAAGCTTTCTTT.

V and J are TRBV4-2 and TRBJ2-6, with a weak D call TRBD2 (5 bases). V lost 3 bases and J 0 bases, leaving 12 bases between the germline ends. From germline, CDR1 is LGHNA and CDR2 YNFKEQ. The CDR3 runs to 17 residues. As DNA, the CDR3 is TGTGCCAGCAGCCAGCGGGCTTTCCTCTCTGGGGCCAACGTCCTGACTTTC. Translated: CASSQRAFLSGANVLTF.

This clone was counted only a few times. This chain connects TRBV6-1 to TRBJ1-4, with D unresolved. There are 14 residues in the CDR3. The germline V and J ends were trimmed by 3 bases and 0 bases, with 5 bases remaining between them. Germline CDR1 and CDR2: MNHNS and SASEGT. The CDR3: CASSDGATNEKLFF. The CDR3 DNA sequence: TGTGCCAGCAGTGACGGTGCAACTAATGAAAAACTGTTTTTT.

The chain couples TRBV5-1 to TRBJ1-2; D might be TRBD1 (6 bases). Trimming took off 1 base at V and 5 bases at J, with 21 bases between the two ends. Germline V gene data show CDR1 as SGHRS and CDR2 as YFSETQ. CDR3 length: 17 amino acids. CDR3 amino acids: CASSLRTGFAQGYGYTF. Here the CDR3 DNA reads TGCGCCAGCAGCTTGAGAACGGGTTTCGCTCAGGGGTATGGCTACACCTTC. Full variable domain (remainder filled in from reference TRBV5-1 and TRBJ1-2): KAGVTQTPRYLIKTRGQQVTLSCSPISGHRSVSWYQQTPGQGLQFLFEYFSETQRNKGNFPGRFSGRQFSNSRSEMNVSTLELGDSALYLCASSLRTGFAQGYGYTFGSGTRLTVV.

This clone appeared a few times. The genes are TRBV2 and TRBJ1-5; TRBD1 aligns across 8 bases. The J segment lost 5 bases and the V segment lost 8 bases, leaving 5 bases of the junction unmatched. Germline V gene sequence: CDR1 SNHLY, CDR2 FYNNEI. This CDR3 has 13 amino acids. The chain's CDR3 is CASDPTGDQPQHF. CDR3 coding DNA: TGTGCCAGCGACCCGACAGGGGATCAGCCCCAGCATTTT.

The chain uses TRBV6-1 and TRBJ2-1, with D possibly matching TRBD2 (7 bases). From germline, CDR1 is MNHNS and CDR2 SASEGT. CDR3 length: 14 amino acids. V dropped 11 bases and J dropped 4 bases, with 18 bases sitting between them. CDR3 DNA: TGTGCCGGTGAACGAGGGGGGGGGTACAATGAGCAGTTCTTC. It specifies CAGERGGGYNEQFF.

This clone appeared a single time. J is TRBJ2-3 and V is TRBV19; a weak D match, TRBD2 (6 bases). Trimming pared 1 base from V and 2 bases from J, leaving 13 bases between. Germline assignment: CDR1 LNHDA and CDR2 SQIVND (reference sequence). The CDR3 length is 16 residues. The CDR3 DNA sequence: TGTGCCAGTAGTATAGGAGAGGGAGGAACCACAGATACGCAGTATTTT. Translating it yields CASSIGEGGTTDTQYF.

The V and J genes are TRBV2 and TRBJ1-5; no clear D gene. Deletions cut 8 bases from V and 0 bases from J, with 14 bases between. The CDR3 sequence is 15 residues long. Germline-derived CDR1 and CDR2 are SNHLY and FYNNEI. As DNA, the CDR3 is TGTGCCAGCCGGGAACTATCTGGTAGCAATCAGCCCCAGCATTTT. It encodes CASRELSGSNQPQHF.

This chain links TRBV9 with TRBJ1-2; D is uncertain. Germline loops: CDR1 SGDLS, CDR2 YYNGEE. Trimming removed 4 bases at V and 4 bases at J, with 11 bases between. The CDR3 runs to 13 residues. The CDR3 sequence is CASSTSGSYGYTF. The CDR3 DNA sequence: TGTGCCAGCAGCACCTCTGGCAGCTATGGCTACACCTTC.